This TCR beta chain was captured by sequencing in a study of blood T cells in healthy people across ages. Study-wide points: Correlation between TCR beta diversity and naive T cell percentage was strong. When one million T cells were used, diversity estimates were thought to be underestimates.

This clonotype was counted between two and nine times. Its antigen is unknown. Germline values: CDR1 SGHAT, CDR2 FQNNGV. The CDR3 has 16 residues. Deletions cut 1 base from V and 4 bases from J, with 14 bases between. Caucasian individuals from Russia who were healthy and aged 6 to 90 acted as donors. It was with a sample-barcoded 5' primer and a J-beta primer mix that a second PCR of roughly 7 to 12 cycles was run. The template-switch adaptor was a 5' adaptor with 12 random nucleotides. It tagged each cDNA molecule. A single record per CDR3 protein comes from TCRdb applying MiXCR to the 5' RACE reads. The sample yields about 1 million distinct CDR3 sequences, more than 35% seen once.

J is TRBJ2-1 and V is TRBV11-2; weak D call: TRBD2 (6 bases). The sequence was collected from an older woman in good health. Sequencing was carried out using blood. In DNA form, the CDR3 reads TGTGCCAGCAGCTTAGCCGGGAGTTATTATTACAATGAGCAGTTCTTC. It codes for CASSLAGSYYYNEQFF.